What follows are 5 T cell receptor beta chains derived from one specimen sequenced in a study of cytomegalovirus exposure and HLA in healthy donors. The PCR made use of 60 Vbeta and 13 Jbeta primers. TCRdb keeps only in-frame clones here, not all; method: immunoSEQ multiplex PCR. The sample carries under 200,000 clones, roughly 90% recorded once. Sequenced sample: PBMCs. The receptors here all came from a woman between 25 and 40 years old in good health and CMV-seronegative.

This chain joins TRBV5-1 and TRBJ2-7, with D possibly matching TRBD2 (5 bases). The CDR3 totals 14 residues. CDR1 and CDR2 (germline): SGHRS, YFSETQ. V was clipped by 3 bases and J by 3 bases, with 13 bases between them. CDR3 sequence reads: CASSSPGENYEQYF. CDR3 in DNA: TGCGCCAGCAGCTCCCCTGGGGAGAACTACGAGCAGTACTTC. The full variable domain, in which reference TRBV5-1 and TRBJ2-7 provide the parts outside the CDR3, is KAGVTQTPRYLIKTRGQQVTLSCSPISGHRSVSWYQQTPGQGLQFLFEYFSETQRNKGNFPGRFSGRQFSNSRSEMNVSTLELGDSALYLCASSSPGENYEQYFGPGTRLTVT.

This sequence joins TRBV5-1 and TRBJ2-1; TRBD2 is a possible D gene (6 bases). Trimming cost V 0 bases and J 9 bases, with 13 bases left between them. The CDR3 contains 14 residues. Per germline, CDR1 SGHRS and CDR2 YFSETQ. The chain's CDR3 is CASSLVGRSVEQFF. CDR3 bases: TGCGCCAGCAGCTTGGTGGGGAGGTCGGTTGAGCAGTTCTTC.

This CDR3 reads CASSSRGNNEQFF. The CDR3 coding sequence is TGTGCCAGCAGCTCCAGGGGCAACAATGAGCAGTTCTTC. The J gene is TRBJ2-1, the V gene TRBV5-4; D is perhaps TRBD1 (6 bases). The CDR3 runs 13 residues. Between the trimmed V and J ends, which lost 3 bases and 5 bases, there was a span of 9 bases. Germline V gene data show CDR1 as SGHNT and CDR2 as YYREEE (reference sequence).

This chain joins TRBV10-3 and TRBJ2-1, with a tentative D call TRBD1 (5 bases). The CDR3 has 12 residues. Germline CDR1 and CDR2: ENHRY and SYGVKD. V gave up 6 bases and J gave up 8 bases, with 11 bases separating them. The CDR3 is CAIRPDSDEQFF. The CDR3 DNA follows: TGTGCCATCAGGCCTGACAGTGATGAGCAGTTCTTC.

The V call is TRBV9, the J call TRBJ2-1, with 9 bases identical to TRBD2. Germline values: CDR1 SGDLS, CDR2 YYNGEE. CDR3 length: 15 residues. V dropped 0 bases and J dropped 3; count of bases not matched to a gene: 1. CDR3 sequence (DNA): TGTGCCAGCAGCGTAGCTAGCGGGATCTACAATGAGCAGTTCTTC. Protein: CASSVASGIYNEQFF.